Reported below is one TCR beta chain. UMI-labeled 5' RACE yielded the TRB cDNA libraries. TCRdb reprocessed the 5' RACE reads and reports one entry per CDR3 protein, with no DNA. This repertoire includes approximately 41,000 distinct CDR3 sequences. This CDR3 has 14 residues. Looked up from germline, CDR1 is MNHEY and CDR2 is SVGEGT. This sample is part of a study of CXCR3-negative and CXCR3-positive naive CD8 T cells. The sequence derives from a human donor in good health. Some clones in this sample may be carry-over from other donors' samples. The chain combines TRBV6-2 or TRBV6-3 with TRBJ1-1; TCRdb designates TRBD1, a call that cannot be tested without DNA. The sequencing sample was made of memory CD8+ T cells from blood. The CDR3 here is CASSHPGFEGEAFF.